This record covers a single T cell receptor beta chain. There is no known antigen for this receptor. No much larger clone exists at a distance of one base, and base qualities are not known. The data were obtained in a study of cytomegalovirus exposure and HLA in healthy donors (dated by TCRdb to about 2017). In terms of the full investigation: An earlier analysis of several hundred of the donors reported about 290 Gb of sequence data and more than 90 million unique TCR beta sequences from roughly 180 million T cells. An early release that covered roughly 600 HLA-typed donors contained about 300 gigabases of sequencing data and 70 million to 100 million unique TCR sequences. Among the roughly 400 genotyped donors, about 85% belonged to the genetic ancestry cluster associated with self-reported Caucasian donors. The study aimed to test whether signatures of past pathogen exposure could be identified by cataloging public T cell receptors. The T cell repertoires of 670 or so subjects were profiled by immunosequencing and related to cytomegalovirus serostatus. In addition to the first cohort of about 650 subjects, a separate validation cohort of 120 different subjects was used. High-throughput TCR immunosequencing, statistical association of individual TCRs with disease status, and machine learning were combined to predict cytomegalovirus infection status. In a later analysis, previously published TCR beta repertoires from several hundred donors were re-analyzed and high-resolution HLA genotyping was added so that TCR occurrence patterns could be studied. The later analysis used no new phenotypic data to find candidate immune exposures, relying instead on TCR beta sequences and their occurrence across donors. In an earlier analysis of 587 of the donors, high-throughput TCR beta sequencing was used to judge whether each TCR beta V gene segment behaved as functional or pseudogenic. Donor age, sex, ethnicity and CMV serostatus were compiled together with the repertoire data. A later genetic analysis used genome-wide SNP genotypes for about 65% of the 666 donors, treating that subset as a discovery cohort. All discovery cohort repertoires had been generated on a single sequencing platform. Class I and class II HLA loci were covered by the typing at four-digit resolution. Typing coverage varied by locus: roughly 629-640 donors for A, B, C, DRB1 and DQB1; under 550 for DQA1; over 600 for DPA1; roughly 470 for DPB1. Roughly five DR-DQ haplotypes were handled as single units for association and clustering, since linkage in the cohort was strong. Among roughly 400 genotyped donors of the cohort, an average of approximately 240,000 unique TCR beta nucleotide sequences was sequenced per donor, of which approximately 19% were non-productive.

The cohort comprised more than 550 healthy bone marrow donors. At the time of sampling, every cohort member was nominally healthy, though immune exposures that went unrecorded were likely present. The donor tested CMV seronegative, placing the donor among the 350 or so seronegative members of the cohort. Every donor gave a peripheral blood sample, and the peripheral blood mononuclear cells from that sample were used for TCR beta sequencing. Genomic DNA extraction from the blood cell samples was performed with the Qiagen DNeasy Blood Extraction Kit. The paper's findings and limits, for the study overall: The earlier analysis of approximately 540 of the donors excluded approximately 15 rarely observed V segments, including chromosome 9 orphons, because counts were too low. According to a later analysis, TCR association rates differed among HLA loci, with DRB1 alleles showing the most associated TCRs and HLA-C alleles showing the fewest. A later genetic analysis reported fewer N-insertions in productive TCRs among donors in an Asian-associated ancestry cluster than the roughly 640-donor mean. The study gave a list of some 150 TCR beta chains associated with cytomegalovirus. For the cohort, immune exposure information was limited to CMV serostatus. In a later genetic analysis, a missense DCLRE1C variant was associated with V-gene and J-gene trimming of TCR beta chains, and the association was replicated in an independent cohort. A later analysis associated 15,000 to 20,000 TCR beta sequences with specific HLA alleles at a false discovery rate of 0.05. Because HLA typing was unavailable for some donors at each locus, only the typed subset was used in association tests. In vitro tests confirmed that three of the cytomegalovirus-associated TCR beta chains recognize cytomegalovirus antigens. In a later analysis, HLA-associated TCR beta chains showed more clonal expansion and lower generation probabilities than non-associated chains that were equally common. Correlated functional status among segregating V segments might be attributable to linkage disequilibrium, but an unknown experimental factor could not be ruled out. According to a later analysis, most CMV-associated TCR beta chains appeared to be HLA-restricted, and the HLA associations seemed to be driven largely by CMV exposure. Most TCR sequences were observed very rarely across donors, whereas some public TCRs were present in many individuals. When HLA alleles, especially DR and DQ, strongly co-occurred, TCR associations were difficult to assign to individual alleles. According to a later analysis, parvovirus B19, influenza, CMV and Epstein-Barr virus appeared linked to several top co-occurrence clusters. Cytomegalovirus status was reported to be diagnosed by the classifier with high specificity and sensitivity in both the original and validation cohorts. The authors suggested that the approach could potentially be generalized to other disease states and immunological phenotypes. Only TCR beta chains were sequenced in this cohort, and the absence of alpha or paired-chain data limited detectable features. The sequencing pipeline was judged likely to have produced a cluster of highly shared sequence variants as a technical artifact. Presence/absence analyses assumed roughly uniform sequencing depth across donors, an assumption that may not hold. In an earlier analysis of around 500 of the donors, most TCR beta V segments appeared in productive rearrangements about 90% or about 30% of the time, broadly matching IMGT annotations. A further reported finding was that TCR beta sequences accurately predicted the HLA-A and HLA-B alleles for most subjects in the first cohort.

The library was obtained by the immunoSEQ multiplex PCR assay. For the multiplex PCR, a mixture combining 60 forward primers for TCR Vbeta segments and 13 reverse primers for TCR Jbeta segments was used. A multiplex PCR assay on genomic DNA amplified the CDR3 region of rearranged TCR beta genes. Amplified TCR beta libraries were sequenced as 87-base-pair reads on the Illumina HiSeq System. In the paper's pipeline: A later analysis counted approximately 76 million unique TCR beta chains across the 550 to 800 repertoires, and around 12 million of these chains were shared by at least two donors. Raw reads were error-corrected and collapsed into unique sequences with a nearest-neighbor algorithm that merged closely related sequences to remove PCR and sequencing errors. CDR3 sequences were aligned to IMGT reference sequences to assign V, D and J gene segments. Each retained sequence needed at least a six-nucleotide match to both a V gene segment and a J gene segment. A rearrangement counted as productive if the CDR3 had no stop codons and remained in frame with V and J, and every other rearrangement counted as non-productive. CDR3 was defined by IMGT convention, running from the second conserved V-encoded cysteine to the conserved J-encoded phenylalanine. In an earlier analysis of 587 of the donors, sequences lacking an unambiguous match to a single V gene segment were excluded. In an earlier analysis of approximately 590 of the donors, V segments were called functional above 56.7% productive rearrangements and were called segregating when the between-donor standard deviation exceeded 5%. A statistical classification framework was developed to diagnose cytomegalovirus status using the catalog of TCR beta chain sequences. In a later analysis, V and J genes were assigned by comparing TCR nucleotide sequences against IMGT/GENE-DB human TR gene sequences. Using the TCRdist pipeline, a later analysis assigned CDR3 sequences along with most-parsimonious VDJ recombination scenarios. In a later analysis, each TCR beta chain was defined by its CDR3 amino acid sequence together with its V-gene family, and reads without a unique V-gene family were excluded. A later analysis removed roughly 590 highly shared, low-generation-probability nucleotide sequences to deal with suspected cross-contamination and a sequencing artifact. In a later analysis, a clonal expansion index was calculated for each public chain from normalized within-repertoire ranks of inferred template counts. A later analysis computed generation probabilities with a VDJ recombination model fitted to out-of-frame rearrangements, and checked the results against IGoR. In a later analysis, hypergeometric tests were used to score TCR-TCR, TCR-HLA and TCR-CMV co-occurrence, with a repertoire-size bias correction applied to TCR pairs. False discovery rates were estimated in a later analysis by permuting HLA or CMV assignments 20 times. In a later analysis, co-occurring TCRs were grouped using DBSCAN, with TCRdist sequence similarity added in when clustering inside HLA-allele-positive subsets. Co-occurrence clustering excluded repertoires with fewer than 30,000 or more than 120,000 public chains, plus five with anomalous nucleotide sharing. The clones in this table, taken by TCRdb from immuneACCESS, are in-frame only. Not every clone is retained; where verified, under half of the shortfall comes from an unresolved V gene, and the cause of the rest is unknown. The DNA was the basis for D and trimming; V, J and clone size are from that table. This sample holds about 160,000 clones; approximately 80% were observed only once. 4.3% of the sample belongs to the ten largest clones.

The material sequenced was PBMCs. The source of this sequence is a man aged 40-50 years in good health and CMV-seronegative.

CDR3 region: CARSSRTGGSQPQHF. The sequenced DNA is TGTGCCAGAAGCTCCAGGACAGGGGGCAGTCAGCCCCAGCATTTT. The chain couples TRBV5-3 to TRBJ1-5; 11 bases in the middle match TRBD1. TRBV5-3 is designated an ORF whose function remains uncertain. Clipping removes 3 bases from V and 6 bases from J, with 5 as the unmatched junction base count. The CDR3 holds 15 amino acids from the cysteine to the phenylalanine. Only the CDR3 region is kept as DNA, spanning 45 bases read in frame from base 1.